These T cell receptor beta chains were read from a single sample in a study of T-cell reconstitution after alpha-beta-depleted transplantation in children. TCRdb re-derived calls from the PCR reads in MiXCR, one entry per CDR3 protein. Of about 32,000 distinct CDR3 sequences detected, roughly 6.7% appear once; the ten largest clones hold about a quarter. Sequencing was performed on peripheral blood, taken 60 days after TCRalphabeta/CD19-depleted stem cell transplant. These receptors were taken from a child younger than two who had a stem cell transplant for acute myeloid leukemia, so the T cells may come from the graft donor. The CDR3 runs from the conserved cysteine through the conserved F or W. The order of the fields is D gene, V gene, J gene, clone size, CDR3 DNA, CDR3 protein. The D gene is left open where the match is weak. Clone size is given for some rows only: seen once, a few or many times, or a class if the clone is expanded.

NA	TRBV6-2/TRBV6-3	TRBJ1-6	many	TGTGCCAGCAGTTACGGGACATACGACAATTCACCCCTCCACTTT	CASSYGTYDNSPLHF
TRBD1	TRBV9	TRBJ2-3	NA	TGTGCCAGCAGCGGAGGGACAGGGCCTAGCACAGATACGCAGTATTTT	CASSGGTGPSTDTQYF
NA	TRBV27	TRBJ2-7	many	TGTGCCAGCAGTTTAAAGGTGCCCTACGAGCAGTACTTC	CASSLKVPYEQYF
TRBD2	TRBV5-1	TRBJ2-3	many	TGCGCCAGCAGCCCTCTAGCGGGGGGCCCCACAGATACGCAGTATTTT	CASSPLAGGPTDTQYF
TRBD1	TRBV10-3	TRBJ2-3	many	TGTGCCATCAGCGGGACAGGGCAATTCACAGATACGCAGTATTTT	CAISGTGQFTDTQYF
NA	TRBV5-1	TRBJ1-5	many	TGCGCCAGCAGCTCGACCCAGTGGTATAGCAATCAGCCCCAGCATTTT	CASSSTQWYSNQPQHF
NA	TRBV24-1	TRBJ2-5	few	TGTGCCACCAGTGATTGGAAGGGGGGTAGTAGAGAGACCCAGTACTTC	CATSDWKGGSRETQYF
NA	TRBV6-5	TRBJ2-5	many	TGTGCCAGCAGTTACATTTCTCAGGGCGAGACCCAGTACTTC	CASSYISQGETQYF
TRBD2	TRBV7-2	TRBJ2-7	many	TGTGCCAGCAGCTTAGCGGTTACGGGGGGGTCCTACGAGCAGTACTTC	CASSLAVTGGSYEQYF
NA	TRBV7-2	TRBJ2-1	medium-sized	TGTGCCAGCAGCCCCGACTATAGGAGGCCCAATGAGCAGTTCTTC	CASSPDYRRPNEQFF
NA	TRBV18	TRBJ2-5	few	TGTGCCAGCTCACCCGTGGCGCAAGAGACCCAGTACTTC	CASSPVAQETQYF
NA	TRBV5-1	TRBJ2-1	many	TGCGCCAGCAGCTTATGGGGGCAAAACAATGAGCAGTTCTTC	CASSLWGQNNEQFF
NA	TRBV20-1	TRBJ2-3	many	TGCAGTGCTACGGACAGGAGGGAAGGGACAGATACGCAGTATTTT	CSATDRREGTDTQYF
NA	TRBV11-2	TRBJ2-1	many	TGTGCCAGCAGCTTCTCATCCGCCTCCAATGAGCAGTTCTTC	CASSFSSASNEQFF
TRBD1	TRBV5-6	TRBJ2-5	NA	TGTGCCAGCAGCTTGGAGGTTTGGTTAGGGCGACAGGGGGCAGGAGAGACCCAGTACTTC	CASSLEVWLGRQGAGETQYF
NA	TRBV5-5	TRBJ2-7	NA	TGTGCCAGCAGCTGGTCGGGACGGGACGCCTACGAGCAGTACTTC	CASSWSGRDAYEQYF
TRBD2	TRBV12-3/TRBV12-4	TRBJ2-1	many	TGTGCCAGCAGGGGACTAGCGGGGTCCACCTACAATGAGCAGTTCTTC	CASRGLAGSTYNEQFF
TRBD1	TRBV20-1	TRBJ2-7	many	TGCAGTGCAAGAGGGACAGAGCCTTCCTACGAGCAGTACTTC	CSARGTEPSYEQYF